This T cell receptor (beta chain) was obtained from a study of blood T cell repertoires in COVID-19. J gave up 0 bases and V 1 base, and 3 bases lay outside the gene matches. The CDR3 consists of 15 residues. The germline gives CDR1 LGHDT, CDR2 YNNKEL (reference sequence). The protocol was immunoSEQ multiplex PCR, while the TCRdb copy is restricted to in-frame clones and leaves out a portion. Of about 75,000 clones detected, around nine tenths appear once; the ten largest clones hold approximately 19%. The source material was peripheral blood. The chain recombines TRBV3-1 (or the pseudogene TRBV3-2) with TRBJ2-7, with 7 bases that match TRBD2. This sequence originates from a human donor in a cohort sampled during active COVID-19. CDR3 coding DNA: TGTGCCAGCAGCCAAGTATTAGCGGGCTCCTACGAGCAGTACTTC. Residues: CASSQVLAGSYEQYF.